The TCR beta chain under discussion was sequenced for a study of human T cells and chemical hapten exposure. Study details: During the approximately 25-week study period, patients had diphenylcyclopropenone applied to the scalp every week. The variation in per-sample TCR yields arose mainly from small differences in pooled library volumes. General study results and limits: Relative to control repertoires, expanded TCRs gave rise to significantly more large CDR3 similarity clusters.

Concerning this clonotype itself: Its antigen is as yet unknown.

Individual cDNA molecules each carried unique molecular identifiers attached by the library. TCRdb reprocessed the RACE reads with MiXCR, giving one entry per CDR3 protein. The sample comprises about 90,000 distinct CDR3 sequences, 11% of which are singletons, and 1.1% rests with the top ten. As for time point: patch test 3, about 24 weeks after DPC sensitization. Treatment reported: therapeutic diphenylcyclopropenone sensitization with weekly scalp DPC. The input for sequencing was whole blood, taken in connection with sensitization to the hapten diphenylcyclopropenone (DPC). The TCR comes from a woman in her 30s with alopecia areata. Some clones in this sample may be carry-over from other donors' samples.

For the CDR3, the DNA is TGTGCCAGCGACGGGGGGCGGCAGCCCCAGCATTTT. Translated: CASDGGRQPQHF. V usage is TRBV28 and J usage is TRBJ1-5, with D possibly TRBD1 on 6 matching bases. Germline V lookup: CDR1 MDHEN, CDR2 SYDVKM. The germline V and J ends were trimmed by 8 bases and 7 bases, with 12 bases remaining between them. This CDR3 comprises 12 residues. Supplemented by reference TRBV28 and TRBJ1-5, the full variable domain reads DVKVTQSSRYLVKRTGEKVFLECVQDMDHENMFWYRQDPGLGLRLIYFSYDVKMKEKGDIPEGYSVSREKKERFSLILESASTNQTSMYLCASDGGRQPQHFGDGTRLSIL.